This T cell receptor beta chain stems from a study of blood T cell repertoires in COVID-19. The overall study: Researchers got acute and convalescent COVID-19 samples from the United States, Italy and Spain. The analysed material was cDNA or gDNA that came from T cells, B-cell-depleted T cells, or PBMCs.

Assay used: immunoSEQ multiplex PCR; TCRdb lists only in-frame clones, some missing. Here the sample spans about 85,000 clones, around 90% being singletons. Germline-derived CDR1 and CDR2 are SGHDT and YYEEEE. This CDR3 has 15 residues. The V segment lost 3 bases and the J segment 5 bases; nucleotides outside the gene matches: 5. The receptor was derived from a woman older than 75 with active or convalescent COVID-19. Sequencing was performed on peripheral blood. V is TRBV5-6 and J is TRBJ2-5; 12 bases are shared with TRBD1. The CDR3 sequence: CASSSGDRGRETQYF. CDR3 DNA sequence: TGTGCCAGCAGCTCAGGGGACAGGGGGCGTGAGACCCAGTACTTC.